This entry is about one T cell receptor (beta chain). What it binds is unknown. This record comes from a study of T cell responses to AZD1222 COVID-19 vaccine. Across the study: Doses given second, at about 4 or about 12 weeks, were pooled. Study conclusions and caveats: Reports say nearly half of spike-specific TCRs go after unmutated variant regions. Compared with day 0, the breadth and depth of the Spike-specific TCR repertoire rose significantly after two doses of AZD1222. Donor demographics were predominantly white British with a female majority; clonal diversity may be underestimated.

The repertoire was sequenced with immunoSEQ multiplex PCR; TCRdb's copy has only in-frame clones and lacks some. The table lists 75,000 to 100,000 clones, around 87% of them singletons. V was pared by 3 bases and J by 0 bases, with 11 bases between. From germline, CDR1 is SNHLY and CDR2 FYNNEI. This CDR3 is built from 15 residues. The receptor comes from an adult in good health. Specimen: peripheral blood, collected on day 0 of AZD1222 vaccination. The chain employs TRBV2 and TRBJ1-2, with D perhaps TRBD1 (5 bases). The CDR3 spells CASSDGGTTNYGYTF. The CDR3 DNA reads TGTGCCAGCAGTGACGGGGGGACCACTAACTATGGCTACACCTTC.